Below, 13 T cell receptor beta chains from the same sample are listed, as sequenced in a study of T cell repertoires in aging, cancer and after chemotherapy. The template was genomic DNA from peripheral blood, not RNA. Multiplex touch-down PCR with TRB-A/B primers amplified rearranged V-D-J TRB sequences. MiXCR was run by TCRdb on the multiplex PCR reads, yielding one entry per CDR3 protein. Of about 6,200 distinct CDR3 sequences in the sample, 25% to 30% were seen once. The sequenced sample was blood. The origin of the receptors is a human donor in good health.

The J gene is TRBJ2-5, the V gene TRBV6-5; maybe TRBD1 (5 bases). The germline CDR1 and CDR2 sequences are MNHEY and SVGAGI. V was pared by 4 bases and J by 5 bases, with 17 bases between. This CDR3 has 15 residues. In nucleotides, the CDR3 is TGTGCCAGCAGTTCCCCAGGGTCCCCCAGGGAGACCCAGTACTTC. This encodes CASSSPGSPRETQYF.

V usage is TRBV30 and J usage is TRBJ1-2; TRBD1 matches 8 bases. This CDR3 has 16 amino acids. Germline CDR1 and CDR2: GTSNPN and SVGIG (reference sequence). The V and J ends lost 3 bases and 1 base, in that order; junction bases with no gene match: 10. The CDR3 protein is CAWRTGAQALNYGYTF. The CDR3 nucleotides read TGTGCCTGGAGGACAGGGGCCCAAGCCCTTAACTATGGCTACACCTTC.

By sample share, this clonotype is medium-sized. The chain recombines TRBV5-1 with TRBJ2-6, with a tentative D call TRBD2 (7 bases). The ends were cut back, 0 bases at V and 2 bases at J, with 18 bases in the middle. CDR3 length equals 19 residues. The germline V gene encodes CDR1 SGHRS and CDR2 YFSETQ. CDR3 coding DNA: TGCGCCAGCAGCTTGGCCTATAAAGGGGGGGCAACTGGGGCCAACGTCCTGACTTTC. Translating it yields CASSLAYKGGATGANVLTF.

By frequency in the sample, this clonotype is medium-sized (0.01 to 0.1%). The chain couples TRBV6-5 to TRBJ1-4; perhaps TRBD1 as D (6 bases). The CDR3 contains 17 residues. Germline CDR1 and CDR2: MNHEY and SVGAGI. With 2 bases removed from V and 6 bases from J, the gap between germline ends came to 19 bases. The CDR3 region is CASSYPYGGRWDEKLFF. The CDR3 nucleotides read TGTGCCAGCAGTTACCCCTATGGGGGGCGCTGGGATGAAAAACTGTTTTTT.

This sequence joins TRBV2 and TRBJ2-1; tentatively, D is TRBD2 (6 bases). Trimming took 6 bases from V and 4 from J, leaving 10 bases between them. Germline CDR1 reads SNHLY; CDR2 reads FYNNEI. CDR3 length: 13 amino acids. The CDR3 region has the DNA TGTGCCAGCAGCGGGAGTCTGTACAATGAGCAGTTCTTC. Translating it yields CASSGSLYNEQFF.

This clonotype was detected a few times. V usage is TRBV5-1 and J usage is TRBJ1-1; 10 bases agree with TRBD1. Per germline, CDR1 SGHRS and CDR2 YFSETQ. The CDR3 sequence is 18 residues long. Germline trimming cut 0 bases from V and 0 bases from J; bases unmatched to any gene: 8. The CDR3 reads CASSLAVGQGEMNTEAFF. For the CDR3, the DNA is TGCGCCAGCAGCTTGGCCGTAGGACAGGGGGAGATGAACACTGAAGCTTTCTTT.

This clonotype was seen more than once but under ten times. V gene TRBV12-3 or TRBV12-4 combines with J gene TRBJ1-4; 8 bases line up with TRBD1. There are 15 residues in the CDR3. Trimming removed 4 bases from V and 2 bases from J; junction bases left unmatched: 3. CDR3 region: CASSSRQGTNEKLFF. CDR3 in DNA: TGTGCCAGCAGTTCACGACAGGGGACTAATGAAAAACTGTTTTTT.

CDR3 in DNA: TGCAGTGCTAGAGACTGGACAGGGGGAGCCAACTATGGCTACACCTTC. Translation: CSARDWTGGANYGYTF. The V gene is TRBV20-1, the J gene TRBJ1-2, with 10 bases identical to TRBD1. The CDR3 contains 16 residues. V gave up 0 bases and J gave up 2 bases; unmatched junction bases: 6. In germline, CDR1 is DFQATT, CDR2 SNEGSKA (reference sequence).

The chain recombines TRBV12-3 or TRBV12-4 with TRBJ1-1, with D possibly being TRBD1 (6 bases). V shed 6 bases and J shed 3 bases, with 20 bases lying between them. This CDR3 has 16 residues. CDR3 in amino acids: CASSAGRGDLDTEAFF. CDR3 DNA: TGTGCCAGCAGCGCTGGGAGGGGGGATCTGGACACTGAAGCTTTCTTT.

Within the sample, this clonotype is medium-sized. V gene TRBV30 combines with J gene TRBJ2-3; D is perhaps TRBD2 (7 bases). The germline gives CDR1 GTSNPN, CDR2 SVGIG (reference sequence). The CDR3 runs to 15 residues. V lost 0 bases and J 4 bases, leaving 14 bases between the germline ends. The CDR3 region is CAWSVGTTSADTQYF. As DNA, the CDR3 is TGTGCCTGGAGTGTTGGGACAACTAGCGCAGATACGCAGTATTTT.

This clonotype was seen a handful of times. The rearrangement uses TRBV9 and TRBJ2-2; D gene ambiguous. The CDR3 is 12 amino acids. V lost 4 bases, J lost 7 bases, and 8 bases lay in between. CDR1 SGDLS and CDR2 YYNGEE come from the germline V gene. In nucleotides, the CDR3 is TGTGCCAGCAGCACCTCCGACGGGGAGCTGTTTTTT. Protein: CASSTSDGELFF.

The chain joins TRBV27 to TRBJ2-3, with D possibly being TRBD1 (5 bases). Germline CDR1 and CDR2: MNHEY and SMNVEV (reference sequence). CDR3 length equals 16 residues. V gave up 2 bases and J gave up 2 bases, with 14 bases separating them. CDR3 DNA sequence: TGTGCCAGCAGTTTAAATCAGGGCGGATCCACAGATACGCAGTATTTT. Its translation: CASSLNQGGSTDTQYF.

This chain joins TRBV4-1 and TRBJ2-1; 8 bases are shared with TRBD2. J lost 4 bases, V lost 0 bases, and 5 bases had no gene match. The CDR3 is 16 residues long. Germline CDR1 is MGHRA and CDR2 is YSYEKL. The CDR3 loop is CASSQDSREVYNEQFF. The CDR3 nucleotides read TGCGCCAGCAGCCAAGACTCGCGGGAGGTATACAATGAGCAGTTCTTC.